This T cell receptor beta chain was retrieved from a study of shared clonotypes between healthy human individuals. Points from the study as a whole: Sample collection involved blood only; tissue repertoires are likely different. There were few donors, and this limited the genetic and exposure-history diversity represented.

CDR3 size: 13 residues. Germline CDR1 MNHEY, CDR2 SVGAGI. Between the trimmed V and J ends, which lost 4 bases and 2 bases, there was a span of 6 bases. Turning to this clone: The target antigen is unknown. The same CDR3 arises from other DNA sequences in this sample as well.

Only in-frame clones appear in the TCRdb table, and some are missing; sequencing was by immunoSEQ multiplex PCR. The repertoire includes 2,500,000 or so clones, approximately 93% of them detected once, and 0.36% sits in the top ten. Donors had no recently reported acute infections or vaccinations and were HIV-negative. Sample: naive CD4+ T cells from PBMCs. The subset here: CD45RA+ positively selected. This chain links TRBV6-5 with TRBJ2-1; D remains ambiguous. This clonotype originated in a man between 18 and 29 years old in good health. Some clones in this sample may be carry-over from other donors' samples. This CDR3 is CASSSGPYNEQFF. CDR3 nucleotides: TGTGCCAGCAGTTCCGGACCCTACAATGAGCAGTTCTTC.